A selection of T cell receptor beta chains follows, all from one sample in a study of OX40 agonist ivuxolimab in advanced cancers. Measured with immunoSEQ multiplex PCR; TCRdb has only the in-frame clones, and not every one. The sample lists about 68,000 clones; 85% were seen once. This material consisted of CD4+ or CD8+ T cells sorted from blood, taken in a trial of the OX40 agonist ivuxolimab. Receptors originate from an adult with an advanced solid tumor such as melanoma, head and neck, liver or kidney cancer. Each CDR3 is given without its conserved first and last residue. Fields, in order: J gene, V gene, CDR3 protein.

>TRBJ2-2|TRBV11-2
ASSLELASGELF
>TRBJ2-5|TRBV7-2
ASSLNYRGGEETQY
>TRBJ1-5|TRBV4-1
ASSQVGSSQPQH
>TRBJ1-1|TRBV5-1
ASSLATGGPSTEAF
>TRBJ2-2|TRBV2
ASTLPRQKMNTGELF
>TRBJ1-3|TRBV7-9
ASSTQHGNTIY
>TRBJ2-1|TRBV7-2
ASSTPGRGDEQF
>TRBJ1-3|TRBV5-4
ASSLGWDRGNTIY
>TRBJ2-5|TRBV11-2
ATSRGGNQETQY
>TRBJ2-7|TRBV9
ASSAGTNYEQY
>TRBJ1-2|TRBV7-2
ASSLVGGDAGYT
>TRBJ2-7|TRBV6-1
ASTNLYEQY
>TRBJ2-5|TRBV18
ASSPERGASGTQY
>TRBJ2-3|TRBV7-9
ASSLRPFTDTQY
>TRBJ2-7|TRBV27
ASSRPGLSSEQY
>TRBJ2-5|TRBV7-9
ASSPGSGNGETQY
>TRBJ2-3|TRBV14
ASSQVIGGGDTQY
>TRBJ1-1|TRBV11-2
ASSLVALMNTEAF
>TRBJ1-4|TRBV4-3
ASSPYQAGINEKLF
>TRBJ2-3|TRBV5-1
ASSLGSQVTDTQY
>TRBJ1-1|TRBV7-2
ASSFQHQNTEAF
>TRBJ1-6|TRBV15
ATSRQGYNSPLH
>TRBJ1-1|TRBV6-5
ASSSLSQGFGTEAF
>TRBJ1-4|TRBV27
ASSFIQGAKKLF
>TRBJ1-1|TRBV7-9
ASSLGGMNTEAF
>TRBJ2-1|TRBV4-2
ASSQEAGTGLGEQF
>TRBJ2-7|TRBV29-1
SVGGATYEQY
>TRBJ2-7|TRBV7-2
ASSSGQGEYEQY